What follows describes a single T cell receptor beta chain. Antigen unknown. The table came from immunoSEQ multiplex PCR; TCRdb's copy has only in-frame clones and leaves some out. The sample lists some 54,000 clones, around 92% occurring once. This sample was included in a study of T cell responses to AZD1222 COVID-19 vaccine. General study findings and limits: After two AZD1222 doses, spike-specific TCR breadth and depth rose versus day 0.

The V and J ends lost 0 bases and 2 bases, in that order; junction bases with no gene match: 2. CDR1 SGHRS and CDR2 YFSETQ come from the germline V gene. This CDR3 region has 14 residues. V is TRBV5-1 and J is TRBJ2-7; 7 bases map to TRBD1. The clonotype comes from an adult in good health. The sample in question was peripheral blood, obtained on day 0 of AZD1222 vaccination. The CDR3 region is CASSLDTGAYEQYF. DNA for the CDR3: TGCGCCAGCAGCTTGGACACAGGGGCCTACGAGCAGTACTTC.